The TCR beta chain under discussion was sequenced for a study of T cells in Graves' hyperthyroidism and ophthalmopathy. Overall study results and limits: Ophthalmopathy and stable hyperthyroidism were told apart by a 13 V-J model. In validation, the model predicted ophthalmopathy. These predictions came a median about 6 months before onset.

This CDR3 comprises 15 residues. Germline-derived CDR1 and CDR2 are SGHTA and FQGNSA. The V and J ends lost 1 base and 6 bases respectively, with 12 bases between them. Amplification of TCR beta CDR3 regions used RNA as the template. The TCR CDR3 was amplified in a first-round RT-PCR using the HTBI primer set. TCRdb itself ran the multiplex PCR reads through MiXCR, one entry per CDR3 protein. The data contain hundreds of thousands of distinct CDR3 sequences, 45% of them singletons. This clonotype was detected only a few times. Its antigen is not known. Sequenced material: peripheral blood or thyroid tissue (not recorded which). This sequence originates from an adult man with Graves' disease, either hyperthyroidism or ophthalmopathy (not recorded which). V gene TRBV7-2 combines with J gene TRBJ2-2; D is possibly TRBD2 (6 bases). The CDR3 sequence: CASSLVAGYSGELFF. The CDR3 region has the DNA TGTGCCAGCAGCTTAGTGGCGGGGTACTCCGGGGAGCTGTTTTTT.